This TCR beta chain was sequenced during a study of shared T cell receptors in the human thymus. Trimming shortened V by 5 bases and J by 2 bases, and 21 bases separated the two germline ends. The CDR3 length is 16 residues. CDR1 is SQVTM, CDR2 ANQGSEA, per germline. This clone has a single count. Only in-frame clones appear in the TCRdb table, and some are missing; sequencing was by immunoSEQ multiplex PCR. The sample lists 700,000 or so clones, around 85% seen once, with about 0.0098% in the top ten. The same sample was also used in a study of human thymus T cells.

The chain is built from TRBV29-1 and TRBJ2-5, with D tentatively TRBD2 (5 bases). The sequence was obtained from a girl under three years old with a congenital heart defect. The sequenced material came from thymocytes. CDR3 sequence (DNA): TGCAGCGTTCCCAAATTACTCAGCGGCTTACAAGAGACCCAGTACTTC. As protein: CSVPKLLSGLQETQYF.